This TCR beta chain was obtained from a study of human T cells and chemical hapten exposure. V was pared by 6 bases and J by 6 bases, with 10 bases of the junction left unmatched. From germline, CDR1 is DFQATT and CDR2 SNEGSKA (reference sequence). This CDR3 comprises 14 residues. TCRdb re-called the RACE reads with MiXCR, one entry per CDR3 protein. This table holds 85,000 or so distinct CDR3 sequences, approximately 11% found once. Time point reported: patch test 1, 2 weeks after DPC sensitization. Treatment defined: therapeutic diphenylcyclopropenone sensitization with weekly scalp DPC. This clonotype was detected many times.

The sample in question was whole blood, obtained in connection with sensitization to the hapten diphenylcyclopropenone (DPC). The sequence came from a woman aged 45-60 years with alopecia areata. Some clones in this sample may be carry-over from other donors' samples. The rearrangement uses TRBV20-1 and TRBJ2-4; 8 bases agree with TRBD1. CDR3 DNA sequence: TGCAGTGCCAGCCGGAGGACAGGGATAAACATTCAGTACTTC. Translating gives CSASRRTGINIQYF.